This T cell receptor beta chain comes out of a study of T cells in Graves' hyperthyroidism and ophthalmopathy. In its sample, this clonotype was seen a few times. TCR beta CDR3 regions were amplified from RNA transcripts. Researchers ran a first-round RT-PCR on the TCR CDR3 using the HTBI primer set. TCRdb processed the multiplex PCR reads anew with MiXCR; each CDR3 protein has one entry. The table lists about 570,000 distinct CDR3 sequences, 46% of them singletons. Orbital computed tomography and thyroid ultrasound, together with serum TRAb and thyroxine and clinical symptoms, were used for diagnoses. J was trimmed by 11 bases and V by 4 bases; bases with no gene match: 11. Germline values: CDR1 SGHVS, CDR2 FNYEAQ. CDR3 length: 15 amino acids.

The TCR sequence derives from an adult woman with Graves' disease, either hyperthyroidism or ophthalmopathy (not recorded which). The rearrangement links TRBV7-6 to TRBJ1-1; 12 nucleotides align to TRBD1. The specimen was peripheral blood or thyroid tissue (not recorded which). The CDR3 sequence is CASSSQRGQGALAFF. In DNA form, the CDR3 reads TGTGCCAGCAGCTCCCAGAGGGGACAGGGGGCTTTGGCTTTCTTT.